These 28 T cell receptor beta chains share one sample of origin, sequenced in a study of shared clonotypes between healthy human individuals. Sequencing used immunoSEQ multiplex PCR; TCRdb keeps in-frame clones, though not all of them. Counted here are around 700,000 clones, roughly 70% occurring once; the ten biggest clones make up less than 2%. The specimen sequenced was memory CD4+ T cells sorted from blood. Described subset: CD45RA-negative fraction. The receptor set was obtained from a woman aged 25 to 45 in good health.

The chain links TRBV19 to TRBJ1-2, with TRBD1 matching 9 bases. V was clipped by 5 bases and J by 8 bases; unmatched bases: 9. The CDR3 extends over 14 amino acids. Germline CDR1 LNHDA, CDR2 SQIVND (reference sequence). CDR3 nucleotide sequence: TGTGCCAGTAGTTTGCAGGGACAGGGCCAGGGCTACACCTTC. It specifies CASSLQGQGQGYTF.

Points on this clone: Other DNA sequences in this sample translate to the same CDR3. The V and J genes are TRBV7-2 and TRBJ2-7; no clear D gene. The V end was cut by 0 bases, the J end by 0 bases, with 6 bases between. CDR3 length: 14 residues. Germline lookup yields CDR1 SGHTA and CDR2 FQGNSA. Written as DNA, the CDR3 is TGTGCCAGCAGCTTAGCGGTCCACTCCTACGAGCAGTACTTC. Amino acids: CASSLAVHSYEQYF.

The J gene is TRBJ1-1, the V gene TRBV14; D perhaps matches TRBD1 (5 bases). CDR1 is SGHDN, CDR2 FVKESK, per germline. Trimming stripped 3 bases from V and 4 bases from J, with 9 bases between. The CDR3 has 13 amino acids. The CDR3 protein is CASSQGRVTEAFF. As DNA, the CDR3 is TGTGCCAGCAGCCAGGGACGAGTCACTGAAGCTTTCTTT.

This chain connects TRBV28 to TRBJ1-5; no reliable D call. Looked up from germline, CDR1 is MDHEN and CDR2 is SYDVKM. V lost 7 bases to trimming and J lost 7 bases, with 11 bases between them. The CDR3 spans 12 residues. The CDR3 region is CASTYSAQPQHF. The CDR3 coding sequence is TGTGCCAGCACCTACAGCGCCCAGCCCCAGCATTTT.

This clone was counted once. The rearrangement links TRBV2 to TRBJ2-3, with 8 bases that match TRBD2. J lost 2 bases, V lost 6 bases, and 7 bases had no gene match. The CDR3 has 15 residues. The V gene's germline CDR1 is SNHLY and CDR2 FYNNEI. The CDR3 bases are TGTGCCAGCAGAGGAACGGGAGGGGACACAGATACGCAGTATTTT. Protein: CASRGTGGDTDTQYF.

The CDR3 DNA follows: TGTGCCAGCCAGGGTGCCGGGGCAACTAATGAAAAACTGTTTTTT. Residues: CASQGAGATNEKLFF. The chain uses TRBV2 and TRBJ1-4; D might be TRBD1 (5 bases). With 8 bases removed from V and 0 bases from J, the gap between germline ends came to 13 bases. CDR1 and CDR2 (germline): SNHLY, FYNNEI. The CDR3 covers 15 residues. Filled out from reference TRBV2 and TRBJ1-4, the complete variable domain reads EPEVTQTPSHQVTQMGQEVILRCVPISNHLYFYWYRQILGQKVEFLVSFYNNEISEKSEIFDDQFSVERPDGSNFTLKIRSTKLEDSAMYFCASQGAGATNEKLFFGSGTQLSVL.

This chain uses TRBV11-3 with TRBJ2-1; 9 bases are a match to TRBD1. The V gene's germline CDR1 is SGHNT and CDR2 YENEEA. The CDR3 length is 15 residues. Germline trimming cut 5 bases from V and 6 bases from J; bases unmatched to any gene: 8. The chain's CDR3 is CASSQRGTGSNEQFF. As DNA, the CDR3 is TGTGCCAGCAGCCAACGGGGGACAGGGTCCAATGAGCAGTTCTTC.

The chain couples TRBV28 to TRBJ1-5; D ambiguous. Trimming cost V 5 bases and J 4 bases, with 18 bases left between them. The CDR3 is 16 amino acids. The germline V gene has CDR1 MDHEN and CDR2 SYDVKM. CDR3 loop: CASSLPWGNQNQPQHF. As DNA, the CDR3 is TGTGCCAGCAGTCTCCCATGGGGTAATCAGAATCAGCCCCAGCATTTT.

The chain recombines TRBV15 with TRBJ2-3, with 9 positions matching TRBD2. Germline CDR1 is LNHNV and CDR2 is YYDKDF (reference sequence). The CDR3 length is 16 residues. Trimming took 5 bases from V and 3 from J; bases not matched to a gene: 9. CDR3 bases: TGTGCCACCAGCCCTCGTAGCGGGAGCCCTACAGATACGCAGTATTTT. Protein product: CATSPRSGSPTDTQYF.

This clone showed up just once. The chain is built from TRBV15 and TRBJ1-2; 7 nucleotides line up with TRBD1. Germline trimming cut 4 bases from V and 6 bases from J; bases unmatched to any gene: 5. This CDR3 has 13 residues. Germline CDR1 and CDR2: LNHNV and YYDKDF (reference sequence). The DNA for the CDR3 is TGTGCCACCAGCATACAGGGGACTGATGGCTACACCTTC. Its translation: CATSIQGTDGYTF.

This chain connects TRBV7-9 to TRBJ2-7; D unclear. This CDR3 has 12 residues. V lost 1 base, J lost 6 bases, and 7 bases lay in between. In germline, CDR1 is SEHNR, CDR2 FQNEAQ (reference sequence). CDR3 DNA sequence: TGTGCCAGCAGCTTAGGTTCACGCGAGCAGTACTTC. Amino acid sequence: CASSLGSREQYF.

In this sample, this clone turned up once. The gene calls are TRBV7-2 and TRBJ2-3, with 11 bases fitting TRBD2. CDR1 is SGHTA, CDR2 FQGNSA, per germline. This CDR3 contains 17 residues. V shed 0 bases and J 6 bases; nucleotides not matched to a gene: 8. CDR3 nucleotides: TGTGCCAGCAGCTTAGCCCTGACTAGCGGGACTAGTGATACGCAGTATTTT. Its protein is CASSLALTSGTSDTQYF.

The chain has TRBV7-9 and TRBJ2-1; 8 bases match TRBD2. Germline V lookup: CDR1 SEHNR, CDR2 FQNEAQ (reference sequence). The CDR3 has 15 residues. V shed 5 bases, J shed 8 bases, and the junction held 11 bases outside the gene matches. CDR3 nucleotide sequence: TGTGCCAGCAGCCCCGGGGGGGAGGCCTGGGATGAGCAGTTCTTC. This translates into CASSPGGEAWDEQFF.

This clone was counted once. V usage is TRBV25-1 and J usage is TRBJ2-5; D is unresolved. The end of the DNA is better explained by TRBJ2-7, so the J call may be wrong. The germline gives CDR1 MGHDK, CDR2 SYGVNS. The CDR3 loop spans 13 amino acids. CDR3 nucleotides: TGTGCCAGCTCGTCCCGAGGTGGGTACGAGCAGTACTTC. Protein product: CASSSRGGYEQYF.

The rearrangement links TRBV7-6 to TRBJ2-3; 10 nucleotides match TRBD2. V dropped 0 bases and J dropped 2; count of bases not matched to a gene: 8. The germline V gene has CDR1 SGHVS and CDR2 FNYEAQ. This CDR3 contains 18 residues. The CDR3 sequence: CASSLAGLTSGNTDTQYF. CDR3 coding DNA: TGTGCCAGCAGCTTAGCGGGACTTACTAGCGGGAACACAGATACGCAGTATTTT.

In regard to this clone: Other DNA sequences of this sample code for an identical CDR3. The chain recombines TRBV5-4 with TRBJ2-3; unclear D gene. The V end lost 0 bases, the J end lost 1 base, and 6 bases lay between the germline ends. The CDR3 is 14 residues long. CDR1 SGHNT and CDR2 YYREEE come from the germline V gene (reference sequence). The CDR3 here is CASSLAQGTDTQYF. In DNA, the CDR3 is TGTGCCAGCAGCTTGGCCCAGGGCACAGATACGCAGTATTTT. Full variable domain (outside the CDR3, taken from reference TRBV5-4 and TRBJ2-3): ETGVTQSPTHLIKTRGQQVTLRCSSQSGHNTVSWYQQALGQGPQFIFQYYREEENGRGNFPPRFSGLQFPNYSSELNVNALELDDSALYLCASSLAQGTDTQYFGPGTRLTVL.

This clone was counted only a few times. The chain is built from TRBV28 and TRBJ1-5; no firm D call. CDR3 length: 14 amino acids. The V gene lost 6 bases and the J gene lost 0 bases, with 9 bases spanning the gap. CDR1 is MDHEN and CDR2 is SYDVKM in the germline V gene. The CDR3 loop reads CASSPLYSNQPQHF. In DNA form, the CDR3 reads TGTGCCAGCAGCCCATTGTATAGCAATCAGCCCCAGCATTTT.

About this clone: This sample also contains other DNA sequences that code for the same CDR3. The gene calls are TRBV6-1 and TRBJ2-5; D not certain. The germline V gene encodes CDR1 MNHNS and CDR2 SASEGT. Trimming took 2 bases from V and 5 from J, leaving 3 bases between them. The CDR3 runs to 11 residues. Written as DNA, the CDR3 is TGTGCCAGCAGTGAAAGGGAGACCCAGTACTTC. Translated: CASSERETQYF.

The J gene is TRBJ2-1, the V gene TRBV5-1; D perhaps matches TRBD2 (5 bases). The CDR3 spans 16 residues. CDR1 is SGHRS and CDR2 is YFSETQ in the germline V gene. The V gene lost 0 bases and the J gene lost 9 bases, with 19 bases spanning the gap. The CDR3 reads CASSLASGPTEGEQFF. CDR3 in DNA: TGCGCCAGCAGCTTGGCCTCAGGCCCAACCGAGGGTGAGCAGTTCTTC.

This clone was seen just once. The V call is TRBV10-2, the J call TRBJ1-5, with D unclear. This CDR3 region has 14 residues. V gave up 5 bases and J gave up 4 bases, with 12 bases separating them. Germline V CDR1 and CDR2: WSHSY, SAAADI. Here the CDR3 reads CASSSLMGNQPQHF. The DNA of the CDR3 is TGCGCCAGCAGTTCACTAATGGGGAATCAGCCCCAGCATTTT.

This clone was counted only a few times. This chain connects TRBV6-5 to TRBJ2-1; possibly TRBD2 for D (6 bases). The CDR3 length is 14 residues. Germline lookup yields CDR1 MNHEY and CDR2 SVGAGI. V was pared by 10 bases and J by 9 bases, with 22 bases between. The CDR3 here is CATNPGLSRGEQFF. CDR3 bases: TGTGCCACCAATCCGGGACTTTCCCGGGGTGAGCAGTTCTTC.

The rearrangement joins TRBV29-1 to TRBJ2-7; D is uncertain. The CDR3 spans 13 residues. Trimming cost V 1 base and J 3 bases, with 10 bases left between them. Germline values: CDR1 SQVTM, CDR2 ANQGSEA. Here the CDR3 reads CSVEGQTNYEQYF. The CDR3 DNA follows: TGCAGCGTTGAAGGGCAGACCAACTACGAGCAGTACTTC.

The chain's CDR3 is CASSLVGTNTEAFF. CDR3 bases: TGTGCCAGCAGCTTGGTAGGAACGAACACTGAAGCTTTCTTT. This chain links TRBV5-5 with TRBJ1-1; D unresolved. The CDR3 loop spans 14 amino acids. Germline V gene data show CDR1 as SGHKS and CDR2 as YYEKEE (reference sequence). V lost 0 bases to trimming and J lost 1 base, with 7 bases between them.

The genes are TRBV5-1 and TRBJ1-1, with no clear D. The V gene's germline CDR1 is SGHRS and CDR2 YFSETQ. V was clipped by 4 bases and J by 1 base, with 11 bases between them. This CDR3 contains 14 residues. DNA of the CDR3: TGCGCCAGCAGCAGATGGACGGCGAACACTGAAGCTTTCTTT. Amino acids: CASSRWTANTEAFF.

The chain employs TRBV2 and TRBJ1-1; D unresolved. The germline gives CDR1 SNHLY, CDR2 FYNNEI. The CDR3 totals 15 residues. The ends were cut back, 6 bases at V and 1 base at J, with 15 bases in the middle. In nucleotides, the CDR3 is TGTGCCAGCAGCGCTAGAAGGCCAGGGAACACTGAAGCTTTCTTT. Translation: CASSARRPGNTEAFF.

This clone was detected ten times or more. The V call is TRBV28, the J call TRBJ1-2; D gene uncertain. Germline V gives CDR1 MDHEN, CDR2 SYDVKM. This CDR3 is built from 10 residues. Trimming stripped 10 bases from V and 9 bases from J, with 12 bases between. CDR3 amino acids: CATVSQRYTF. As DNA, the CDR3 is TGTGCCACCGTCTCTCAACGCTACACCTTC.

This clone showed up just once. The chain has TRBV5-1 and TRBJ2-3, with D perhaps matching TRBD1 or TRBD2 (6 bases each). CDR1 is SGHRS and CDR2 is YFSETQ in the germline V gene. CDR3 length: 14 amino acids. The ends were cut back, 0 bases at V and 4 bases at J, with 9 bases in the middle. The DNA of the CDR3 is TGCGCCAGCAGCTTGGATAGGGGGGCAGATACGCAGTATTTT. Its translation: CASSLDRGADTQYF.

The CDR3 nucleotides are TGTGCCAGCAGTTCCATAAGCGGGAGGGGCACAGATACGCAGTATTTT. Translated, it gives CASSSISGRGTDTQYF. The gene calls are TRBV28 and TRBJ2-3, with 10 bases aligning to TRBD2. This CDR3 is built from 16 residues. Trimming removed 4 bases from V and 1 base from J; junction bases left unmatched: 5. Per germline, CDR1 MDHEN and CDR2 SYDVKM.